Each of the 31 T cell receptor beta chains below was sequenced from the same sample in a study of patients and donors after allogeneic stem cell transplantation. TCRdb reprocessed the RT-PCR reads via MiXCR and lists one record per CDR3 protein. The top ten clones hold around 10% of a sample with hundreds of thousands of distinct CDR3 sequences, more than 35% of them seen once. The source material was blood, either unsorted or a sorted T cell fraction (not recorded which). The receptors shown here come from a human donor who was either an allogeneic HSCT recipient or a stem cell or donor lymphocyte infusion donor (not recorded which). It is not recorded whose cells these are; they may come from a transplant donor.

The rearrangement joins TRBV20-1 to TRBJ2-1; D is ambiguous. The germline V and J ends were trimmed by 0 bases and 3 bases, with 3 bases remaining between them. Germline-derived CDR1 and CDR2 are DFQATT and SNEGSKA (reference sequence). This CDR3 spans 12 amino acids. The CDR3 nucleotides are TGCAGTGCTAGAGATATCTACAATGAGCAGTTCTTC. Translation: CSARDIYNEQFF.

The CDR3 DNA sequence: TGTGCCAGCTCACCCGGACAGGGTAGTCATTCACCCCTCCACTTT. Translated, it gives CASSPGQGSHSPLHF. The J gene is TRBJ1-6, the V gene TRBV18, with TRBD1 identical over 8 bases. The germline V gene encodes CDR1 KGHSH and CDR2 LQKENI. The V gene end was trimmed by 3 bases and the J gene end by 8 bases; junction bases not matched to a gene: 6. The CDR3 covers 15 residues.

The rearrangement joins TRBV5-1 to TRBJ2-1; no firm D call. The CDR3 length is 11 residues. Germline CDR1 and CDR2: SGHRS and YFSETQ. Trimming left V 1 base short and J 8 bases short, with 4 bases between. The CDR3, as DNA: TGCGCCAGCAGCTTGTTTCATGAGCAGTTCTTC. Translated, it gives CASSLFHEQFF.

The chain combines TRBV27 with TRBJ2-7, with 7 positions matching TRBD2. Looked up from germline, CDR1 is MNHEY and CDR2 is SMNVEV (reference sequence). After removal of 3 bases from V and 2 bases from J, the junction contained 10 bases not matched to a gene. The CDR3 has 16 amino acids. CDR3 in DNA: TGTGCCAGCAGTTTTGGTGGACTAGTTGGGGCCTACGAGCAGTACTTC. Its protein product is CASSFGGLVGAYEQYF.

The chain couples TRBV7-6 to TRBJ1-1; possible D gene TRBD1, 6 bases. Germline V gene sequence: CDR1 SGHVS, CDR2 FNYEAQ. The CDR3 is made up of 12 amino acids. Written as DNA, the CDR3 is TGTGTTGTTAAAGGGGGTCTAACTGAAGCTTTCTTT. It translates to CVVKGGLTEAFF.

The table lists this clonotype with a few counts. The genes are TRBV10-3 and TRBJ2-3; D might be TRBD1 or TRBD2, each matching 5 bases. V lost 7 bases and J 4 bases, leaving 12 bases between the germline ends. Germline CDR1 ENHRY, CDR2 SYGVKD. This CDR3 spans 13 amino acids. CDR3: CAITERTSDTQYF. Here the CDR3 DNA reads TGTGCCATCACCGAGCGGACATCAGATACGCAGTATTTT.

The sample holds a few counts of this clonotype. The V and J genes are TRBV5-1 and TRBJ1-2; D gene unclear. The CDR3 extends over 14 amino acids. Germline V CDR1 and CDR2: SGHRS, YFSETQ. The V end lost 0 bases, the J end lost 4 bases, and 10 bases lay between the germline ends. CDR3 DNA sequence: TGCGCCAGCAGCTTGGCCAGACGGACCTATGGCTACACCTTC. This sequence encodes CASSLARRTYGYTF.

J is TRBJ1-1 and V is TRBV2; TRBD1 might be the D (6 bases). This CDR3 has 16 amino acids. Germline loops: CDR1 SNHLY, CDR2 FYNNEI. V lost 5 bases to trimming and J lost 0 bases, with 16 bases between them. The CDR3 is CASSLIGGAMNTEAFF. For the CDR3, the DNA is TGTGCCAGCAGTCTGATAGGGGGAGCCATGAACACTGAAGCTTTCTTT.

The rearrangement uses TRBV20-1 and TRBJ2-3; D gene uncertain. From germline, CDR1 is DFQATT and CDR2 SNEGSKA (reference sequence). Trimming stripped 3 bases from V and 3 bases from J, with 10 bases between. The CDR3 covers 13 residues. The CDR3, as DNA: TGCAGTGCTAGCCCCGTCTTGACAGATACGCAGTATTTT. Its translation: CSASPVLTDTQYF.

The rearrangement uses TRBV7-8 and TRBJ1-2; 10 bases agree with TRBD1. Trimming at V came to 5 bases and at J to 4 bases, leaving 7 bases not matched to a gene. CDR3 length: 15 amino acids. The germline CDR1 and CDR2 sequences are SGHVS and FQNEAQ. DNA of the CDR3: TGTGCCAGCAGCCCTGGGGACAGGGGATTCTATGGCTACACCTTC. Residues: CASSPGDRGFYGYTF.

The chain combines TRBV12-3 or TRBV12-4 with TRBJ1-5; the D is unclear. The V and J ends lost 2 bases and 6 bases respectively, with 11 bases between them. The CDR3 contains 14 residues. The CDR3 here is CASSLSNRGQPQHF. The DNA of the CDR3 is TGTGCCAGCAGTTTAAGTAATCGGGGTCAGCCCCAGCATTTT.

This clonotype came up a few times. This chain links TRBV7-7 with TRBJ2-5, with TRBD2 as a possible D gene (7 bases). Germline CDR1 is SSHAT and CDR2 is FNYEAQ (reference sequence). This CDR3 region has 15 residues. Trimming took 2 bases from V and 5 from J, leaving 15 bases between them. The CDR3 DNA reads as TGTGCCAGCAGCTTATTTCGGGGGGCGGAGGAGACCCAGTACTTC. The encoded protein is CASSLFRGAEETQYF.

This clonotype was recorded a few times. V is TRBV4-2 and J is TRBJ1-2; 7 bases map to TRBD1. J was trimmed by 4 bases and V by 0 bases; bases with no gene match: 8. The CDR3 runs 16 residues. Germline CDR1 is LGHNA and CDR2 is YNFKEQ. The DNA of the CDR3 is TGTGCCAGCAGCCAAGAAGGAGGAGGGGGCTTCTATGGCTACACCTTC. Its protein is CASSQEGGGGFYGYTF.

The chain joins TRBV5-1 to TRBJ2-1; D is perhaps TRBD1 (6 bases). This CDR3 has 12 amino acids. Trimming pared 2 bases from V and 7 bases from J, leaving 7 bases between. From germline, CDR1 is SGHRS and CDR2 YFSETQ. The DNA of the CDR3 is TGCGCCAGCAGCTTCAGGGGTAATGAGCAGTTCTTC. This gives the protein CASSFRGNEQFF.

A few counts support this clonotype. This rearrangement joins TRBV20-1 to TRBJ1-5, with D possibly being TRBD1 (6 bases). Germline CDR1 reads DFQATT; CDR2 reads SNEGSKA (reference sequence). The CDR3 is 15 residues long. V was pared by 0 bases and J by 5 bases, with 14 bases between. The chain's CDR3 is CSARDSGQGHQPQHF. The CDR3 DNA reads as TGCAGTGCTAGAGATTCCGGGCAGGGGCATCAGCCCCAGCATTTT.

This chain links TRBV5-1 with TRBJ1-1, with D unclear. CDR1 is SGHRS and CDR2 is YFSETQ in the germline V gene. The CDR3 extends over 14 amino acids. With 1 base removed from V and 3 bases from J, the gap between germline ends came to 10 bases. The CDR3 here is CASSLKGWDTEAFF. For the CDR3, the DNA is TGCGCCAGCAGCTTGAAGGGATGGGACACTGAAGCTTTCTTT.

The J gene is TRBJ2-6, the V gene TRBV19; D might be TRBD1 (6 bases). This CDR3 contains 21 residues. V lost 6 bases to trimming and J lost 1 base, with 28 bases between them. Germline V gene lookup returns CDR1 LNHDA and CDR2 SQIVND (reference sequence). The CDR3 sequence: CASSLIGQTMVPSSGANVLTF. The CDR3 DNA is TGTGCCAGTAGCTTGATTGGACAGACGATGGTACCCTCATCTGGGGCCAACGTCCTGACTTTC.

This chain connects TRBV12-3 or TRBV12-4 to TRBJ1-5, with a weak D call TRBD1 (6 bases). Trimming removed 6 bases from V and 5 bases from J, with 11 bases in between. The CDR3 has 13 residues. Here the CDR3 reads CASSQGTHQPQHF. DNA of the CDR3: TGTGCCAGCAGCCAGGGGACCCATCAGCCCCAGCATTTT.

This chain connects TRBV27 to TRBJ1-5; unclear D gene. V was cut by 5 bases and J by 2 bases, with 13 bases left in between. CDR3 length equals 15 residues. Germline assignment: CDR1 MNHEY and CDR2 SMNVEV (reference sequence). CDR3 DNA: TGTGCCAGCAGTCACCGGCCTTGGGGCAATCAGCCCCAGCATTTT. Encoded protein: CASSHRPWGNQPQHF.

The sample holds a few counts of this clonotype. This rearrangement joins TRBV7-2 to TRBJ1-6; the D is unclear. Germline assignment: CDR1 SGHTA and CDR2 FQGNSA. The CDR3 extends over 17 amino acids. V was cut by 1 base and J by 0 bases, with 10 bases left in between. The chain's CDR3 is CASSLEHLSSYNSPLHF. CDR3 nucleotides: TGTGCCAGCAGCTTAGAACATCTGAGCTCCTATAATTCACCCCTCCACTTT.

This rearrangement joins TRBV28 to TRBJ1-2; D unresolved. V was shortened by 5 bases and J by 8 bases, with 9 bases between the two germline ends. Germline V gene data show CDR1 as MDHEN and CDR2 as SYDVKM. The CDR3 totals 11 residues. The CDR3, as DNA: TGTGCCAGCAGTAGTATGGGCGGCTACACCTTC. It specifies CASSSMGGYTF.

The CDR3 is CASSQDSGGALSNQPQHF. As DNA, the CDR3 is TGTGCCAGCAGCCAAGATTCCGGAGGGGCTCTAAGCAATCAGCCCCAGCATTTT. The V call is TRBV3-1, the J call TRBJ1-5; tentatively, D is TRBD1 (5 bases). There are 18 residues in the CDR3. Per germline, CDR1 LGHDT and CDR2 YNNKEL (reference sequence). Trimming took 0 bases from V and 1 from J, leaving 16 bases between them.

The chain combines TRBV5-1 with TRBJ1-5; D is uncertain. CDR3 length: 14 amino acids. Trimming took 3 bases from V and 1 from J, leaving 8 bases between them. CDR1 SGHRS and CDR2 YFSETQ come from the germline V gene. In nucleotides, the CDR3 is TGCGCCAGCAGCTCGGACGGAAGCAATCAGCCCCAGCATTTT. The encoded protein is CASSSDGSNQPQHF.

The rearrangement uses TRBV25-1 and TRBJ1-6; 8 nucleotides align to TRBD1. The CDR3 consists of 17 residues. The J segment lost 7 bases and the V segment lost 0 bases, leaving 8 bases of the junction unmatched. In germline, CDR1 is MGHDK, CDR2 SYGVNS. CDR3 residues: CASSEYGQGHINSPLHF. The CDR3 bases are TGTGCCAGCAGTGAATATGGACAGGGACATATCAATTCACCCCTCCACTTT.

J is TRBJ2-3 and V is TRBV5-1; 9 positions match TRBD1. Trimming removed 3 bases from V and 5 bases from J; junction bases left unmatched: 4. The germline V gene has CDR1 SGHRS and CDR2 YFSETQ. The CDR3 is 14 residues long. The CDR3: CASSSRTGEDTQYF. CDR3 coding DNA: TGCGCCAGCAGCTCCCGGACAGGGGAAGATACGCAGTATTTT.

The CDR3 DNA reads TGCAGTGCTAGTCTAGCGGGGGGGAGCACAGATACGCAGTATTTT. Encoded protein: CSASLAGGSTDTQYF. The rearrangement uses TRBV20-1 and TRBJ2-3, with 12 bases lining up with TRBD2. Germline loops: CDR1 DFQATT, CDR2 SNEGSKA (reference sequence). The CDR3 is 15 amino acids. V trimming: 3 bases; J trimming: 0 bases; junction bases outside the gene matches: 1.

V and J are TRBV6-8 and TRBJ2-1; D may be TRBD1 (6 bases). The CDR3 covers 12 residues. Trimming cost V 7 bases and J 6 bases, with 10 bases left between them. CDR1 and CDR2 (germline): MNHGY, SAAAGT. For the CDR3, the DNA is TGTGCCAGCATTCAGGACAGCAATGAGCAGTTCTTC. This codes for CASIQDSNEQFF.

This chain links TRBV29-1 with TRBJ2-5; a possible D gene is TRBD2 (5 bases). There are 13 residues in the CDR3. V lost 2 bases to trimming and J lost 7 bases, with 14 bases between them. CDR1 SQVTM and CDR2 ANQGSEA come from the germline V gene. This chain's CDR3 is CSVEQLFEGTQYF. CDR3 DNA sequence: TGCAGCGTTGAACAACTTTTCGAGGGGACCCAGTACTTC.

The chain carries TRBV20-1 and TRBJ1-6; D might be TRBD1 (6 bases). This CDR3 has 16 residues. The V end lost 5 bases, the J end lost 4 bases, and 18 bases lay between the germline ends. Germline values: CDR1 DFQATT, CDR2 SNEGSKA (reference sequence). CDR3 sequence reads: CSASDRTTGYNSPLHF. The CDR3 DNA reads TGCAGTGCTTCGGATAGGACGACAGGTTATAATTCACCCCTCCACTTT.

In this sample, this clonotype turned up a few times. This sequence joins TRBV4-1 and TRBJ1-1; D gene uncertain. The CDR3 runs 15 residues. V lost 0 bases, J lost 1 base, and 9 bases lay in between. Germline lookup yields CDR1 MGHRA and CDR2 YSYEKL. CDR3: CASSQDYLGNTEAFF. CDR3 coding DNA: TGCGCCAGCAGCCAAGATTATCTAGGGAACACTGAAGCTTTCTTT.

This clonotype was recorded once. J is TRBJ2-1 and V is TRBV20-1, with D possibly called TRBD1 or TRBD2 (5 bases each). This CDR3 has 14 amino acids. V was shortened by 2 bases and J by 8 bases, with 16 bases between the two germline ends. The germline V gene encodes CDR1 DFQATT and CDR2 SNEGSKA (reference sequence). Here the CDR3 DNA reads TGCAGTGCTAGAAGCGCCTTAGGGGACCATGAGCAGTTCTTC. As protein: CSARSALGDHEQFF.